Reported below is one T cell receptor (beta chain). Profiling relied on immunoSEQ multiplex PCR, and the TCRdb table lists in-frame clones only, not all of them. Of 150,000 or so clones listed, roughly nine tenths are singletons. This entry is derived from a study of cytomegalovirus exposure and HLA in healthy donors. Background on the study: A later analysis reported the same platform for the 120 validation repertoires and the roughly 700 first-cohort repertoires.

The V gene's germline CDR1 is SGHTA and CDR2 FQGNSA. The CDR3 covers 15 residues. V shed 4 bases, J shed 2 bases, and the junction held 5 bases outside the gene matches. The sequenced sample consisted of PBMCs. The chain combines TRBV7-2 with TRBJ2-7; 10 bases line up with TRBD1. The clonotype originates from a woman between 18 and 30 years old in good health and CMV-seropositive. This chain's CDR3 is CASSSDRGQAYEQYF. CDR3 nucleotides: TGTGCCAGCAGCTCCGACAGGGGGCAGGCCTACGAGCAGTACTTC.